This T cell receptor (beta chain) was captured by sequencing in a study of beta chain features in type 1 diabetes. What was sequenced were expressed TCRB transcripts, since all of the isolated RNA had been reverse transcribed. TCRdb's copy holds only in-frame clones and misses some; the assay was immunoSEQ multiplex PCR. The data show approximately 170,000 clones, with just over 9% seen just once and under 2.5% held by the top ten. With 5 bases clipped from V and 7 bases from J, the junction kept 7 bases outside the gene matches. CDR1 and CDR2 (germline): PRHDT, FYEKMQ (reference sequence). CDR3 length equals 13 residues. The table lists this clone with a few counts. What it binds is not known. Study observations and caveats: The VDJ junctions of type 1 diabetes patients carried fewer insertions and more deletions. PCR might favor shorter templates, equally in patients and controls. Any HLA effect on TCRB rearrangement was left unresolved by small sub-analyses.

The rearrangement uses TRBV13 and TRBJ1-2; 7 bases are a match to TRBD1. This sequence was found in a woman aged 18-29 years in good health. Source material: central memory CD4+ T cells from blood. CDR3 DNA: TGTGCCAGCAGCCAGCCGACAGGGAGTGGCTACACCTTC. This codes for CASSQPTGSGYTF.